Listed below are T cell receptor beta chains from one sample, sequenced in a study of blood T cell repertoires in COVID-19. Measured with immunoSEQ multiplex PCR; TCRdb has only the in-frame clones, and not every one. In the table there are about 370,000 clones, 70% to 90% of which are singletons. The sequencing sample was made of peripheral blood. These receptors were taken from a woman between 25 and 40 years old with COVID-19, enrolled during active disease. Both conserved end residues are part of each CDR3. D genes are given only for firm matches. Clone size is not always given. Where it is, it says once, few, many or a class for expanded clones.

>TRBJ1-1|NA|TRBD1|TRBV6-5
TGTGCCAGCAGTTACTTCGGACAGGGCAGGAACACTGAAGCTTTCTTT
CASSYFGQGRNTEAFF
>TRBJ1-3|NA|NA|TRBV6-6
TGTGCCAGCACTAGACAGCTCTCTGGAAACACCATATATTTT
CASTRQLSGNTIYF
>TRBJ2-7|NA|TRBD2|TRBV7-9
TGTGCCAGCAGGTTCGACGGGACTAGCGGGGGCTACGAGCAGTACTTC
CASRFDGTSGGYEQYF
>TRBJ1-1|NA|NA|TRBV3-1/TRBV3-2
TGTGCCAGCAGCCGGTTCCAGGAGAACACTGAAGCTTTCTTT
CASSRFQENTEAFF
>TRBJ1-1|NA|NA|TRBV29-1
TGCAGCGCCGTCCGACAGATGAACACTGAAGCTTTCTTT
CSAVRQMNTEAFF
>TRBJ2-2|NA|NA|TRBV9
TGTGCCAGCAGCCCGAGCCGCGGGGAGCTGTTTTTT
CASSPSRGELFF
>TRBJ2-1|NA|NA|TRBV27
TGTGCCAGCAGTTTCGGGCAGGGTCTATTTCATGAGCAGTTCTTC
CASSFGQGLFHEQFF
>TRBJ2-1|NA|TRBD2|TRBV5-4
TGTGCCAGCAGCCTACCACGGCGGGGGGGATACAATGAGCAGTTCTTC
CASSLPRRGGYNEQFF
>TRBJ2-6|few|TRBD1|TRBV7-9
TGTGCCAGCAGCTCCCGGGACAGCAAAGCCTCTGGGGCCAACGTCCTGACTTTC
CASSSRDSKASGANVLTF
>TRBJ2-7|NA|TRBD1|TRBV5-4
TGTGCCAGCAGCCCCGGACAGGGTCTCAGCTCCTACGAGCAGTACTTC
CASSPGQGLSSYEQYF
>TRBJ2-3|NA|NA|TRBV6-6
TGTGCCAGCAGTTACTCCCAGGGAGATACGCAGTATTTT
CASSYSQGDTQYF
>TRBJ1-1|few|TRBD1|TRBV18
TGTGCCAGCTCACCTACGTCCGAGGGACAGGGGGCCGGGAACACTGAAGCTTTCTTT
CASSPTSEGQGAGNTEAFF
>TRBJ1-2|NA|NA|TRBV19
TGTGCCAGTAGTGAAGACCTTATTGGGGGCGGCTATGGCTACACCTTC
CASSEDLIGGGYGYTF
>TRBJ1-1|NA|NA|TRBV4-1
TGCGCCAGCAGCCACCTAAACAGGGATTCTACTGAAGCTTTCTTT
CASSHLNRDSTEAFF
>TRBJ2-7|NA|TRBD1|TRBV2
TGTGCCAGCAGTGAGCCGGGACAGGGTTATCACGAGCAGTACTTC
CASSEPGQGYHEQYF
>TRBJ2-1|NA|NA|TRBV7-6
TGTGCCAGCAGCTTTTCTTTCGACAGTTACAATGAGCAGTTCTTC
CASSFSFDSYNEQFF
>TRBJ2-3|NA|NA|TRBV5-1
TGCGCCAGCTACCCTGGCGGGGGCCACCGCACAGATACGCAGTATTTT
CASYPGGGHRTDTQYF
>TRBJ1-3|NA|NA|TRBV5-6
TGTGCCAGCAGCTTGGGACAGATTGGAAACACCATATATTTT
CASSLGQIGNTIYF
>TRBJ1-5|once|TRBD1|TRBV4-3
TGCGCCAGCAGCCAAGATCAAGGACAGGGGTTTTCTAGCAATCAGCCCCAGCATTTT
CASSQDQGQGFSSNQPQHF
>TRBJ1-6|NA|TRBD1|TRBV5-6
TGTGCCAGCAGCTTTGCGGACAGGGAGTCCTCACCCCTCCACTTT
CASSFADRESSPLHF
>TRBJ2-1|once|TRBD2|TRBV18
TGTGCCAGCTCCCGCCCGGGAGCGGGAGGCCACAATGAGCAGTTCTTC
CASSRPGAGGHNEQFF
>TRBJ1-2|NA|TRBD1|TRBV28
TGTGCCAGCAGTTTAACCGGGACAGGGAACTATGGCTACACCTTC
CASSLTGTGNYGYTF
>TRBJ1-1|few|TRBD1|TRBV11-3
TGTGCCAGCAGCCGACGGACAGGCTTGGACACTGAAGCTTTCTTT
CASSRRTGLDTEAFF
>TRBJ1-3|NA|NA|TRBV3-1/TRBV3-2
TGTGCCAGCAGCCAAAGGCCGGGAGCAGGGAGGGCGAACACCATATATTTT
CASSQRPGAGRANTIYF
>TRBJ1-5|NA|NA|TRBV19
TGTGCCAGTAGTATGGAGTCTCAGCCCCAGCATTTT
CASSMESQPQHF
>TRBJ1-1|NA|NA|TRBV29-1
TGCAGCGTTGCTTTCCCGAGGGGGACGGCCCCGACTCCTGATGAAGCTTTCTTT
CSVAFPRGTAPTPDEAFF
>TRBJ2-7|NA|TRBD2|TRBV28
TGTGCCAGCACCCAGACAGTTCAAAGCGGGGGACCAGAGCAGTACTTC
CASTQTVQSGGPEQYF
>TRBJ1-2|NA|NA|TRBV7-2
TGTGCCAGCAGCTTAGTTCGGGGAGGCTACACCTTC
CASSLVRGGYTF
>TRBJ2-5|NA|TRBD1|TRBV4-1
TGCGCCAGCAGCCAAGTCCCGAAGGACAGGGCGAAGACCCAGTACTTC
CASSQVPKDRAKTQYF
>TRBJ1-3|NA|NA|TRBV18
TGTGCCAGCTCACGTCCAGGCTCCTCTGGAAACACCATATATTTT
CASSRPGSSGNTIYF
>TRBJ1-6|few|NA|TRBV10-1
TGCGCCAGCAGATCCGGGACATTGAATTCACCCCTCCACTTT
CASRSGTLNSPLHF
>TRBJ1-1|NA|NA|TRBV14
TGTGCCAGCAGCCCGACAGGTAACACTGAAGCTTTCTTT
CASSPTGNTEAFF
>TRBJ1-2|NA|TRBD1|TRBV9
TGTGCCAGCAGCGAAAGGGACAGGGGGGTTCAAGGCTACACCTTC
CASSERDRGVQGYTF
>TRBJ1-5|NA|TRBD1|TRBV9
TGTGCCAGCAGCCCCGGGACAGGAAGTAATCAGCCCCAGCATTTT
CASSPGTGSNQPQHF
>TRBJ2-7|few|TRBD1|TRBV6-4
TGTGCCAGCAAAGGACAGGGGAACCACTCCTACGAGCAGTACTTC
CASKGQGNHSYEQYF
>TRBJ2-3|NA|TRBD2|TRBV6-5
TGTGCCAGCAGTCCCGGGACTAGCGGTGCCGATACGCAGTATTTT
CASSPGTSGADTQYF
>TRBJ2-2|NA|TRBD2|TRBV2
TGTGCCAGCAGTGAAGCTGTGGCGGGAGATGCCGGGGAGCTGTTTTTT
CASSEAVAGDAGELFF
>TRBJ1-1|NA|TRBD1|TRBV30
TGTGCCTGGAGTGGCGGAGAGACAGGGGTCAACACTGAAGCTTTCTTT
CAWSGGETGVNTEAFF
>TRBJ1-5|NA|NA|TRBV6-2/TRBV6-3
TGTGCCAGCAGTTACGGAGGGGGCAATCAGCCCCAGCATTTT
CASSYGGGNQPQHF
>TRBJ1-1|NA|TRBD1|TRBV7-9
TGTGCCAGCAGCGCGGGGACAGGGGTGAACACTGAAGCTTTCTTT
CASSAGTGVNTEAFF
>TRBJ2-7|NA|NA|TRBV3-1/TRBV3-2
TGTGCCAGCAGCCAAGGTTACAGGGTCCACGAGCAGTACTTC
CASSQGYRVHEQYF
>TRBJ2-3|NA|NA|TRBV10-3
TGTGCCATCAGTGAGCGGGACTCCACAGATACGCAGTATTTT
CAISERDSTDTQYF
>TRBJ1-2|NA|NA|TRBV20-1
TGCAGTGCTAGAGCCGGTGGCTACACCTTC
CSARAGGYTF
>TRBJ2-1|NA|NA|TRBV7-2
TGTGCCAGCAGCGTCGGCAATGAGCAGTTCTTC
CASSVGNEQFF
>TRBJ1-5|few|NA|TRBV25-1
TGTGCCAGCAGTGAATGGGGGGGCAATCAGCCCCAGCATTTT
CASSEWGGNQPQHF
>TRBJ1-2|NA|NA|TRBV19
TGTGCCAGTAGTATATCCCCCGGTGGCTACACCTTC
CASSISPGGYTF
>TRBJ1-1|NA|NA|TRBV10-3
TGTGCCATCAGTGAGTCAGGGGGGGGATTGAACACTGAAGCTTTCTTT
CAISESGGGLNTEAFF
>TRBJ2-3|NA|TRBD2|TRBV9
TGTGCCAGCAGCGCTAGCGGTAGGAGCACAGATACGCAGTATTTT
CASSASGRSTDTQYF
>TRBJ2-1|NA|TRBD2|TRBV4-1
TGCGCCAGCAGCCAGGACCCGACTAGCGTCTATGAGCAGTTCTTC
CASSQDPTSVYEQFF
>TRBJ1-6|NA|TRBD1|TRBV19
TGTGCCAGTTGTGAGTCCAGGGGGAATTCACCCCTCCACTTT
CASCESRGNSPLHF
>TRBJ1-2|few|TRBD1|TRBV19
TGTGCCAGTAGTATAGGGAAGGACAGGGCGGATGGCTACACCTTC
CASSIGKDRADGYTF
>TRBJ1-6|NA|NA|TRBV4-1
TGCGCCAGCAGCCAGCCGGGACAAGCGACATCACCCCTCCACTTT
CASSQPGQATSPLHF
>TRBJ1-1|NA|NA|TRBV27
TGTGCCAGCGTCCGAGGAGGCGACACTGAAGCTTTCTTT
CASVRGGDTEAFF
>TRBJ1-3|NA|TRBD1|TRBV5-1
TGCGCCAGCAGCTTGGGAACAGGGGTAAATGGAAACACCATATATTTT
CASSLGTGVNGNTIYF
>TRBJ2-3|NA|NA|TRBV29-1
TGCAGCGTTGGTCGAGCGGCTAGCACAGATACGCAGTATTTT
CSVGRAASTDTQYF
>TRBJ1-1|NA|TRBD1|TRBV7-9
TGTGCCAGCAGTCCAGCAGGGGGCAACACTGAAGCTTTCTTT
CASSPAGGNTEAFF